This entry lists 9 T cell receptor beta chains sequenced from one sample in a study of cytomegalovirus exposure and HLA in healthy donors (dated by TCRdb to about 2017). The library came from the immunoSEQ multiplex PCR assay. For the multiplex PCR, a mixture combining 60 forward primers for TCR Vbeta segments and 13 reverse primers for TCR Jbeta segments was used. TCRdb took this table from immuneACCESS and kept in-frame rearrangements with V and J called. Such tables lack part of the clones; where checked against another copy, unresolved V genes explain under half of the gap, and the rest is unexplained. The sample table holds around 140,000 clones, of which roughly 82% were seen once. The top ten hold approximately 4.2% of the sample. The sequencing input was PBMCs. These receptors all come from a male donor in good health and CMV-seropositive.

The rearrangement uses TRBV18 and TRBJ1-5; no firm D call. Trimming pared 2 bases from V and 4 bases from J, leaving 6 bases between. This CDR3 is 13 amino acids long. CDR1 is KGHSH, CDR2 LQKENI, per germline. The CDR3 reads CASSPDKNQPQHF. In nucleotides, the CDR3 is TGTGCCAGCTCACCAGACAAGAATCAGCCCCAGCATTTT.

Comment on this clone: The junction shows a germline mismatch at one end, possibly a read error. J is TRBJ1-1 and V is TRBV5-6; no reliable D call. The CDR3 sequence is 13 residues long. Germline V CDR1 and CDR2: SGHDT, YYEEEE. CDR3 sequence (DNA): TGTGCCAGCAGCCCGGGATCAAGCACTGAAGCTCTCTTT. Its protein is CASSPGSSTEALF.

This clone came up a few times. The chain couples TRBV11-3 to TRBJ2-7; a possible D gene is TRBD1 (5 bases). Germline CDR1 is SGHNT and CDR2 is YENEEA. V lost 4 bases and J lost 4, with 8 bases in between. This CDR3 has 12 amino acids. The CDR3 protein is CASSSQGYEQYF. In DNA form, the CDR3 reads TGTGCCAGCAGCTCGCAGGGTTACGAGCAGTACTTC.

The chain uses TRBV7-2 and TRBJ2-3, with a weak D call TRBD2 (7 bases). The CDR3 has 17 residues. From germline, CDR1 is SGHTA and CDR2 FQGNSA. Trimming took off 1 base at V and 2 bases at J, with 16 bases between the two ends. CDR3 loop: CASSLGWGGAHTDTQYF. CDR3 DNA: TGTGCCAGCAGCTTAGGTTGGGGGGGGGCGCACACAGATACGCAGTATTTT.

The sample holds one count of this clone. The chain employs TRBV5-5 and TRBJ1-1; TRBD1 matches 7 bases. The ends lost 2 bases at V and 3 bases at J; junction bases unmatched: 7. Germline V lookup: CDR1 SGHKS, CDR2 YYEKEE (reference sequence). The CDR3 is 15 residues long. CDR3 coding DNA: TGTGCCAGCAGCTTTGCTATAGGACAGGACACTGAAGCTTTCTTT. Protein product: CASSFAIGQDTEAFF.

The chain recombines TRBV6-5 with TRBJ2-6; no firm D call. Germline V gene lookup returns CDR1 MNHEY and CDR2 SVGAGI. The ends were cut back, 5 bases at V and 0 bases at J, with 5 bases in the middle. The CDR3 consists of 14 residues. CDR3 nucleotide sequence: TGTGCCAGCAGTGACAACTCTGGGGCCAACGTCCTGACTTTC. Protein product: CASSDNSGANVLTF.

J is TRBJ2-7 and V is TRBV5-1; D perhaps matches TRBD1 (6 bases). Trimming removed 4 bases from V and 3 bases from J, with 11 bases in between. The CDR3 has 13 residues. Germline-derived CDR1 and CDR2 are SGHRS and YFSETQ. The CDR3 is CASSMGHFYEQYF. The CDR3, as DNA: TGCGCCAGCAGCATGGGACACTTCTACGAGCAGTACTTC.

The chain has TRBV11-2 and TRBJ2-2; tentative D call: TRBD1 (6 bases). The CDR3 extends over 15 amino acids. Germline CDR1 is SGHAT and CDR2 is FQNNGV. V dropped 4 bases and J dropped 2 bases, with 11 bases sitting between them. The CDR3 DNA sequence: TGTGCCAGCAGCTCCTGGACAGAAAACACCGGGGAGCTGTTTTTT. Translation: CASSSWTENTGELFF.

This clone was picked up a small number of times. The genes are TRBV23-1 and TRBJ2-5, with 8 nucleotides matching TRBD1. TRBV23-1 is an ORF; its function is uncertain. The V gene end was trimmed by 10 bases and the J gene end by 2 bases; junction bases not matched to a gene: 9. The length of the CDR3 is 14 residues. DNA for the CDR3: TGCGCCACTTGGACAGGGTCCTTTCAAGAGACCCAGTACTTC. Amino acids: CATWTGSFQETQYF.